This T cell receptor (beta chain) was identified in a study of shared clonotypes between healthy human individuals. Study summary: The study used three CD4 naive, three CD4 memory, two CD8 naive and one CD8 memory plate per donor. Study findings and constraints: Naive subsets generally had larger estimated richness than memory subsets.

Germline CDR1 MDHEN, CDR2 SYDVKM. The CDR3 has 17 amino acids. With 6 bases clipped from V and 1 base from J, the junction kept 10 bases outside the gene matches. Assay execution took place at the deep level. Replicate sorted-subset PCRs were loaded with around 200 ng DNA, 30,000 or so T cell genomes. Using immunoSEQ multiplex PCR, the repertoire was profiled, and TCRdb retains in-frame clones only, with some absent. The table records roughly 2.2 million clones, about nine tenths of them present only once. Comment on this clone: Its specificity is unknown.

The source of this sequence is a man between 18 and 35 years old in good health. Some clones in this sample may be carry-over from other donors' samples. The specimen was naive CD4+ T cells from PBMCs. The subset was: CD45RA+ positively selected. The chain couples TRBV28 to TRBJ1-1; 11 bases are a match to TRBD1. CDR3 bases: TGTGCCAGCAGCTTGCCCCCCGGGACAGGGGGGAACACTGAAGCTTTCTTT. It translates to CASSLPPGTGGNTEAFF. The whole variable domain, filled in from reference TRBV28 and TRBJ1-1, reads DVKVTQSSRYLVKRTGEKVFLECVQDMDHENMFWYRQDPGLGLRLIYFSYDVKMKEKGDIPEGYSVSREKKERFSLILESASTNQTSMYLCASSLPPGTGGNTEAFFGQGTRLTVV.